This T cell receptor beta chain was profiled in a study of T cell changes during pregnancy in multiple sclerosis. Repertoires were generated with immunoSEQ multiplex PCR, while TCRdb's copy carries only in-frame clones and drops some. The repertoire includes about 75,000 clones, approximately 93% of them detected once, and less than 0.15% sits in the top ten. The CDR3 runs to 11 residues. Germline CDR1 reads DFQATT; CDR2 reads SNEGSKA (reference sequence). V was clipped by 3 bases and J by 4 bases, with 4 bases between them. The V and J genes are TRBV20-1 and TRBJ2-1; D ambiguous. The origin of this receptor is a female donor with multiple sclerosis, enrolled in a pregnancy study. The specimen was CD4+ T cells from peripheral blood mononuclear cells, collected after pregnancy. This CDR3 is CSASSYNEQFF. The CDR3 nucleotides are TGCAGTGCTAGTTCGTACAATGAGCAGTTCTTC.